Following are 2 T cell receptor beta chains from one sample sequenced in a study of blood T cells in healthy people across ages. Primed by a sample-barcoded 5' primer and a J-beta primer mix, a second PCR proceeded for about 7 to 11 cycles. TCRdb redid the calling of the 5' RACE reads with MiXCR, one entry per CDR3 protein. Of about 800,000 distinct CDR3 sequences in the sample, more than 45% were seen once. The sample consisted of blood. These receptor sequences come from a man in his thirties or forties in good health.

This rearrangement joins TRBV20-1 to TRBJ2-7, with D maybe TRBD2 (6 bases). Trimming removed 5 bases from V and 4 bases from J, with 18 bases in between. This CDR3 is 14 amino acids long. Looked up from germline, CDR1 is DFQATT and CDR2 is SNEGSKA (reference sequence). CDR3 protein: CSARARGSAYEQYF. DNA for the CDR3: TGCAGTGCTCGCGCTCGGGGGAGTGCTTACGAGCAGTACTTC.

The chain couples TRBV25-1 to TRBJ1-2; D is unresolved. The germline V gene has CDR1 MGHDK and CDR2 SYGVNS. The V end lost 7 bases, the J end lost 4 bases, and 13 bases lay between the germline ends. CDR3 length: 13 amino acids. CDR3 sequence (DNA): TGTGCCAGCACTCCCTCCAGGATCTATGGCTACACCTTC. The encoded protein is CASTPSRIYGYTF.